This TCR beta chain emerged from a study of identical twins. MiXCR, applied by TCRdb to the 5' RACE reads, yields one record per CDR3 protein. The sample lists a few hundred thousand distinct CDR3 sequences; approximately 16% were seen once. The table lists this clonotype with many counts. These sequences were also reported in another study, on yellow fever vaccine responses in identical twins.

This receptor was taken from a woman in her late teens or twenties in good health. The sample was CD4+ T cells sorted from blood.

The CDR3 here is CASSKNGGDYEQYF. Here the CDR3 DNA reads TGTGCCAGCAGCAAAAATGGAGGTGACTACGAGCAGTACTTC. V is TRBV12-3 or TRBV12-4 and J is TRBJ2-7; D is possibly TRBD2 (5 bases). V lost 6 bases, J lost 3 bases, and 15 bases lay in between. The CDR3 length is 14 residues.